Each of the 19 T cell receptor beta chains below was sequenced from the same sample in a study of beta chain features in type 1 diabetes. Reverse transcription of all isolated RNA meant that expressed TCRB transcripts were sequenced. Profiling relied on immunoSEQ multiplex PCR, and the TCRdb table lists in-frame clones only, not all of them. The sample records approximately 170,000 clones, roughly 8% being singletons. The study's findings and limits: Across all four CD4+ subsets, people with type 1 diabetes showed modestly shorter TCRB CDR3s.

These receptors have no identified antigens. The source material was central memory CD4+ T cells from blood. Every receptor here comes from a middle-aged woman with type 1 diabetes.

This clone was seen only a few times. DNA for the CDR3: TGTGCCAGCAGTTCGTACAGGGAGGGGAACACTGAAGCTTTCTTT. This codes for CASSSYREGNTEAFF. V gene TRBV27 combines with J gene TRBJ1-1; a possible D gene is TRBD1 (6 bases). This CDR3 spans 15 amino acids. Looked up from germline, CDR1 is MNHEY and CDR2 is SMNVEV (reference sequence). V gave up 4 bases and J gave up 1 base, with 13 bases separating them.

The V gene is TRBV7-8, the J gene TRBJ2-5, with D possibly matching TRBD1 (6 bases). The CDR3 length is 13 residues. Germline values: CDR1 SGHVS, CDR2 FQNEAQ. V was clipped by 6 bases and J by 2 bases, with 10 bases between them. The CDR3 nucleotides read TGTGCCAGCAGTAACGGACAGCAAGAGACCCAGTACTTC. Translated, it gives CASSNGQQETQYF.

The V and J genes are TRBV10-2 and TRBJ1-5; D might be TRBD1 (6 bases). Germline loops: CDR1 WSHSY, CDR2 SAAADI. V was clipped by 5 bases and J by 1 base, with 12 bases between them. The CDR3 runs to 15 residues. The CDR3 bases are TGCGCCAGCAGTTTCGGGGGGGCGAGCAATCAGCCCCAGCATTTT. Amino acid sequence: CASSFGGASNQPQHF.

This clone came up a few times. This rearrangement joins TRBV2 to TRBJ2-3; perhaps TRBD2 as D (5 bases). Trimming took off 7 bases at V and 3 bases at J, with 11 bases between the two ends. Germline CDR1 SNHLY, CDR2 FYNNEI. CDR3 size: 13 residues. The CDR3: CASNLAWTDTQYF. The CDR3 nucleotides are TGTGCCAGCAATCTAGCATGGACAGATACGCAGTATTTT. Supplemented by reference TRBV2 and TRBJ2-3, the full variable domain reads EPEVTQTPSHQVTQMGQEVILRCVPISNHLYFYWYRQILGQKVEFLVSFYNNEISEKSEIFDDQFSVERPDGSNFTLKIRSTKLEDSAMYFCASNLAWTDTQYFGPGTRLTVL.

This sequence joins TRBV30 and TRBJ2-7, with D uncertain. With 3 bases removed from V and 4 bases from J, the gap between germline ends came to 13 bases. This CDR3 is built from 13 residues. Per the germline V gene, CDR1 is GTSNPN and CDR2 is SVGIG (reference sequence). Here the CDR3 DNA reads TGTGCCTGGAGGCCGTCCTGGGCGTACGAGCAGTACTTC. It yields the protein CAWRPSWAYEQYF. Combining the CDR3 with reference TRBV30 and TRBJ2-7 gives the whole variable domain SQTIHQWPATLVQPVGSPLSLECTVEGTSNPNLYWYRQAAGRGLQLLFYSVGIGQISSEVPQNLSASRPQDRQFILSSKKLLLSDSGFYLCAWRPSWAYEQYFGPGTRLTVT.

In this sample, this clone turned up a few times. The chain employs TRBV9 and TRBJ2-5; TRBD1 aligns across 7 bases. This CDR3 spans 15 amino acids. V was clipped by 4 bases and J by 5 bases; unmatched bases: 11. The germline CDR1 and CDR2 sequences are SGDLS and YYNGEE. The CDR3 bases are TGTGCCAGCAGCCCGCTGGGACAGCAGCGGGAGACCCAGTACTTC. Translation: CASSPLGQQRETQYF.

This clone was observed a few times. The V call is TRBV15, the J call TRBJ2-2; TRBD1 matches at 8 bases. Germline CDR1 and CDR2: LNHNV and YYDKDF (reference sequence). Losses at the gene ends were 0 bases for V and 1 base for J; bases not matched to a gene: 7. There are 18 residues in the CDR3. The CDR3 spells CATSRDDRGTKNTGELFF. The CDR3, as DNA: TGTGCCACCAGCAGAGATGACAGGGGAACCAAGAACACCGGGGAGCTGTTTTTT.

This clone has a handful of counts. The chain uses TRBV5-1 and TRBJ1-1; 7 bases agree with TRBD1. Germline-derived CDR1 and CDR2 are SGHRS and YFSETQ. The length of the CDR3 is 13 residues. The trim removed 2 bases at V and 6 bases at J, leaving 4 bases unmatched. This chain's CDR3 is CASSLGTAPEAFF. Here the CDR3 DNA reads TGCGCCAGCAGCTTAGGGACAGCCCCTGAAGCTTTCTTT.

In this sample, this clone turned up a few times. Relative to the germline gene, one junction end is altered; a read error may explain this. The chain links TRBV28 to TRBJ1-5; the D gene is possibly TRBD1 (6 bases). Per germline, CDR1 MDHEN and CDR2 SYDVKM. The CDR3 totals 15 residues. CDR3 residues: CASTVEDSFNRPQHF. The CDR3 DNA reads TGTGCCAGCACCGTCGAGGACAGCTTCAATCGGCCCCAGCATTTT.

The DNA for the CDR3 is TGCGCCAGCAGCCCTAACAGGGGAGCTAATGAAAAACTGTTTTTT. Translating gives CASSPNRGANEKLFF. The chain couples TRBV4-1 to TRBJ1-4; 7 bases match TRBD1. This CDR3 is 15 amino acids long. Germline assignment: CDR1 MGHRA and CDR2 YSYEKL. V trimming: 4 bases; J trimming: 3 bases; junction bases outside the gene matches: 5.

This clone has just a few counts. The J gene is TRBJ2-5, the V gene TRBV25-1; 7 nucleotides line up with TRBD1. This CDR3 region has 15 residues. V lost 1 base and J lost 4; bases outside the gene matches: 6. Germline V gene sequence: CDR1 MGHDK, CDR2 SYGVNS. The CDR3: CASSELEGARETQYF. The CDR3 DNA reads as TGTGCCAGCAGTGAATTAGAGGGGGCGCGAGAGACCCAGTACTTC.

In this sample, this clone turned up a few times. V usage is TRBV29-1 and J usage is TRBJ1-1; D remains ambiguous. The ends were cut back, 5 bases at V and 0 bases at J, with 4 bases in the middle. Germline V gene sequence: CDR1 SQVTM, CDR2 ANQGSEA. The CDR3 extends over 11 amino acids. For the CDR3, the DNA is TGCAGCGTTCAGGTGAACACTGAAGCTTTCTTT. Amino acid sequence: CSVQVNTEAFF.

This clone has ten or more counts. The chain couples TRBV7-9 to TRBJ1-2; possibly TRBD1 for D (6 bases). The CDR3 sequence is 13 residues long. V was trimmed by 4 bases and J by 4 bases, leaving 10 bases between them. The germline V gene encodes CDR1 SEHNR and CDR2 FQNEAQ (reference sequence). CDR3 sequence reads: CASSSGTPYGYTF. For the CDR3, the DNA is TGTGCCAGCAGCTCCGGGACACCCTATGGCTACACCTTC.

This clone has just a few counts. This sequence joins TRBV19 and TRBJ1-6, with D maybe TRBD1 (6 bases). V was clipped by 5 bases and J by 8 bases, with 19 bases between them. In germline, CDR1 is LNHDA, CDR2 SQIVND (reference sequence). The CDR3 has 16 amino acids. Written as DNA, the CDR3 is TGTGCCAGTAGTTTTCCCCGGACAGTAGGGGATTCACCCCTCCACTTT. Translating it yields CASSFPRTVGDSPLHF.

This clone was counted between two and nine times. This chain's CDR3 is CANTLMTTSRNEQFF. In nucleotides, the CDR3 is TGTGCCAACACCCTCATGACGACTTCTAGGAATGAGCAGTTCTTC. The rearrangement joins TRBV6-4 to TRBJ2-1, with D unclear. V lost 10 bases, J lost 7 bases, and 23 bases lay in between. The CDR3 consists of 15 residues. Per germline, CDR1 MRHNA and CDR2 SNTAGT.

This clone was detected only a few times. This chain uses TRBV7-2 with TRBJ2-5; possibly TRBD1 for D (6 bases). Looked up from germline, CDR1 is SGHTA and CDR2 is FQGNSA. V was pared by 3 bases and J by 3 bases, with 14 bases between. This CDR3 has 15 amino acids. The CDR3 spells CASSFAGAVEETQYF. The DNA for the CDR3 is TGTGCCAGCAGCTTTGCAGGGGCGGTGGAAGAGACCCAGTACTTC.

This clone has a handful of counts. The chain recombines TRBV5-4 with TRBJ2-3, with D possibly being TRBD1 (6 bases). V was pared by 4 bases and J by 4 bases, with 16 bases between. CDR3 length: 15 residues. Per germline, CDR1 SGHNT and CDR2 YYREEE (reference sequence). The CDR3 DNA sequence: TGTGCCAGCAGCACGACAATGGGGGCCGCAGATACGCAGTATTTT. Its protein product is CASSTTMGAADTQYF.

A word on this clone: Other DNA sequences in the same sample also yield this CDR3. The CDR3 reads CASSLQETQYF. In DNA, the CDR3 is TGTGCCAGCAGTCTTCAAGAGACCCAGTACTTC. The gene calls are TRBV7-9 and TRBJ2-5; D gene unclear. CDR1 is SEHNR, CDR2 FQNEAQ, per germline (reference sequence). There are 11 residues in the CDR3. Trimming stripped 6 bases from V and 2 bases from J, with 4 bases between.

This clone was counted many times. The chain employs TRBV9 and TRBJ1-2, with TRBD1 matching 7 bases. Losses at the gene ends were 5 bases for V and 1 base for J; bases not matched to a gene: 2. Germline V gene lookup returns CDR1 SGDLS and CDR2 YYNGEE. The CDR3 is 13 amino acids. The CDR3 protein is CASSYRGNYGYTF. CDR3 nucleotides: TGTGCCAGCAGTTACAGGGGTAACTATGGCTACACCTTC.